This T cell receptor (beta chain) was sequenced for a study of blood T cell repertoires in COVID-19. About the research overall: Samples representing acute and convalescent COVID-19 were sourced from the United States, Italy and Spain. PBMCs, B-cell-depleted T cells, or T cells provided the cDNA or gDNA that made up the material.

Patients from Seattle were sampled longitudinally, starting during active infection. In the authors' methods: Estimates of nucleated cell counts were drawn from the amplification of reference gene primers. Profiling relied on immunoSEQ multiplex PCR, and the TCRdb table lists in-frame clones only, not all of them. The V and J calls and clone size come from that table; D and trimming were worked out from the DNA. This sample has about 260,000 clones; 88% occur once, and the top ten carry around 10%. The CDR3 loop spans 15 amino acids. In germline, CDR1 is SGDLS, CDR2 YYNGEE. The junction had 9 bases not matched to a gene; V was cut back by 4 bases and J by 10 bases.

The rearrangement links TRBV9 to TRBJ1-6; 9 nucleotides line up with TRBD1. Source material: peripheral blood. This clonotype was sampled from a woman aged 25 to 39 with COVID-19, enrolled during active disease. The CDR3 is CASSPGTGRRSPLHF. CDR3 nucleotides: TGTGCCAGCAGCCCAGGGACAGGGAGAAGATCACCCCTCCACTTT.